The 22 T cell receptor beta chains presented below share a single source sample, sequenced in a study. MiXCR, run by TCRdb on the 5' RACE reads, gives a single entry per CDR3 protein. In the table there are around 37,000 distinct CDR3 sequences, just under 30% of which are singletons. The sequenced sample consisted of memory CD4+ T cells sorted from a lymph node. Regarding subset: memory CD4+ T cells, CD4+CD45RO+CD25-. Source of these receptors: a female donor with breast cancer.

The V and J genes are TRBV2 and TRBJ2-2; D remains ambiguous. Germline assignment: CDR1 SNHLY and CDR2 FYNNEI. The V gene lost 4 bases and the J gene lost 6 bases, with 9 bases spanning the gap. The length of the CDR3 is 13 residues. The CDR3 spells CASSGRGSGELFF. Here the CDR3 DNA reads TGTGCCAGCAGTGGTAGAGGTTCCGGGGAGCTGTTTTTT.

This clonotype appeared many times. This chain connects TRBV3-1 to TRBJ2-6; D could derive from TRBD1 or TRBD2 (5 bases each). Per the germline V gene, CDR1 is LGHDT and CDR2 is YNNKEL (reference sequence). The CDR3 is 16 residues long. V lost 0 bases to trimming and J lost 2 bases, with 8 bases between them. The CDR3 nucleotides read TGTGCCAGCAGCCAAGATCTGGGGGCTGGGGCCAACGTCCTGACTTTC. Translation: CASSQDLGAGANVLTF.

This clonotype was detected many times. V is TRBV12-3 or TRBV12-4 and J is TRBJ1-5, with D maybe TRBD1 (5 bases). V was trimmed by 3 bases and J by 4 bases, leaving 10 bases between them. CDR3 length equals 14 residues. CDR3 loop: CASSFGRVNQPQHF. DNA for the CDR3: TGTGCCAGCAGTTTCGGCAGGGTGAATCAGCCCCAGCATTTT.

This clonotype was seen a few times. This chain links TRBV7-9 with TRBJ1-5; D unclear. Germline CDR1 SEHNR, CDR2 FQNEAQ (reference sequence). The CDR3 consists of 17 residues. Trimming left V 4 bases short and J 4 bases short, with 20 bases between. CDR3 loop: CASSSPPRNTRNQPQHF. The CDR3 nucleotides are TGTGCCAGCAGCTCTCCACCGCGGAACACGAGGAATCAGCCCCAGCATTTT.

This clonotype was observed a handful of times. The chain uses TRBV12-3 or TRBV12-4 and TRBJ2-1, with a possible D match to TRBD2 (5 bases). V lost 8 bases and J lost 2, with 16 bases in between. The CDR3 is made up of 15 amino acids. The CDR3 DNA sequence: TGTGCCAGCCTGGGCCCGGACTCGCCCTACAATGAGCAGTTCTTC. Encoded protein: CASLGPDSPYNEQFF.

The gene calls are TRBV5-8 and TRBJ2-5; no clear D gene. This CDR3 is 10 amino acids long. V lost 4 bases to trimming and J lost 10 bases, with 8 bases between them. The V gene's germline CDR1 is SGHTS and CDR2 YDEGEE. The CDR3 coding sequence is TGTGCCAGCAGCCTATGGGGCCAGTACTTC. It yields the protein CASSLWGQYF.

The sample holds many counts of this clonotype. Written as DNA, the CDR3 is TGTGCCAGCAGTTCTGCGGCCTACGAGCAGTACTTC. Protein: CASSSAAYEQYF. The chain combines TRBV27 with TRBJ2-7; D call uncertain. Germline lookup yields CDR1 MNHEY and CDR2 SMNVEV (reference sequence). The CDR3 extends over 12 amino acids. Trimming removed 4 bases from V and 2 bases from J, with 6 bases in between.

The chain has TRBV11-2 and TRBJ2-1; 11 bases fit TRBD2. The CDR3 runs 17 residues. Germline V gene sequence: CDR1 SGHAT, CDR2 FQNNGV. Trimming took 5 bases from V and 2 from J; bases not matched to a gene: 8. CDR3 DNA sequence: TGTGCCAGCAGCGCAACTAGCGGGAGTCTCACCTACAATGAGCAGTTCTTC. Translation: CASSATSGSLTYNEQFF.

The chain employs TRBV6-1 and TRBJ1-2; D remains ambiguous. The germline V gene has CDR1 MNHNS and CDR2 SASEGT. Trimming took 0 bases from V and 0 from J, leaving 11 bases between them. CDR3 length: 16 residues. Here the CDR3 reads CASSEAPFRTNYGYTF. CDR3 nucleotide sequence: TGTGCCAGCAGTGAAGCCCCTTTCAGGACTAACTATGGCTACACCTTC.

This clonotype has a single count. The genes are TRBV6-5 and TRBJ1-6, with a possible D match to TRBD1 (5 bases). The CDR3 is 16 residues long. V dropped 3 bases and J dropped 7 bases, with 16 bases sitting between them. Germline V lookup: CDR1 MNHEY, CDR2 SVGAGI. CDR3 protein: CASSYRGDSGNSPLHF. CDR3 nucleotide sequence: TGTGCCAGCAGTTATAGGGGAGATTCTGGGAATTCACCCCTCCACTTT.

This chain connects TRBV5-1 to TRBJ2-5, with D possibly matching TRBD1 (6 bases). V lost 1 base, J lost 5 bases, and 15 bases lay in between. CDR1 and CDR2 (germline): SGHRS, YFSETQ. The CDR3 is made up of 15 amino acids. Written as DNA, the CDR3 is TGCGCCAGCAGCTTGCTACAGGGATATGGGGAGACCCAGTACTTC. This codes for CASSLLQGYGETQYF.

In regard to this clonotype: An end of the junction differs from the germline gene, which may be a read error. This sequence joins TRBV4-1 and TRBJ2-7; 9 bases fit TRBD2. The CDR3 extends over 15 amino acids. The germline gives CDR1 MGHRA, CDR2 YSYEKL. The CDR3 is CASRTRTSEWSEQDF. The CDR3, as DNA: TGCGCCAGCAGAACCAGGACTAGCGAGTGGAGCGAGCAGGACTTC.

In its sample, this clonotype was seen a few times. The gene calls are TRBV27 and TRBJ2-1, with TRBD2 matching over 9 bases. The CDR3 spans 15 residues. V dropped 5 bases and J dropped 4; count of bases not matched to a gene: 6. Germline V CDR1 and CDR2: MNHEY, SMNVEV (reference sequence). CDR3 residues: CASSQSGGHYNEQFF. The CDR3 DNA is TGTGCCAGCAGTCAAAGCGGGGGGCATTACAATGAGCAGTTCTTC.

The rearrangement links TRBV20-1 to TRBJ2-4, with 7 bases lining up with TRBD2. This CDR3 is 14 amino acids long. V lost 5 bases to trimming and J lost 3 bases; unmatched junction nucleotides: 7. From germline, CDR1 is DFQATT and CDR2 SNEGSKA (reference sequence). CDR3 protein: CSAHPSGRKNIQYF. CDR3 bases: TGCAGTGCTCATCCTAGCGGACGCAAAAACATTCAGTACTTC.

V usage is TRBV7-2 and J usage is TRBJ2-1, with D perhaps matching TRBD1 (6 bases). Germline V CDR1 and CDR2: SGHTA, FQGNSA. There are 15 residues in the CDR3. The V gene lost 5 bases and the J gene lost 1 base, with 12 bases spanning the gap. CDR3 amino acids: CASSPDSGSYNEQFF. The CDR3 DNA sequence: TGTGCCAGCAGCCCGGACAGTGGTTCCTACAATGAGCAGTTCTTC. The full variable domain, its missing parts supplied by reference TRBV7-2 and TRBJ2-1, is GAGVSQSPSNKVTEKGKDVELRCDPISGHTALYWYRQSLGQGLEFLIYFQGNSAPDKSGLPSDRFSAERTGGSVSTLTIQRTQQEDSAVYLCASSPDSGSYNEQFFGPGTRLTVL.

This clonotype showed up just a few times. This rearrangement joins TRBV27 to TRBJ2-7; TRBD2 might be the D (5 bases). CDR1 and CDR2 (germline): MNHEY, SMNVEV (reference sequence). The germline V and J ends were trimmed by 2 bases and 1 base, with 9 bases remaining between them. This CDR3 is 14 amino acids long. The CDR3, as DNA: TGTGCCAGCAGTTTACTACGGACTTCCTACGAGCAGTACTTC. This encodes CASSLLRTSYEQYF.

This clonotype was seen a few times. This sequence joins TRBV6-5 and TRBJ1-2, with TRBD1 identical over 7 bases. The junction had 6 bases not matched to a gene; V was cut back by 2 bases and J by 6 bases. The V gene's germline CDR1 is MNHEY and CDR2 SVGAGI. This CDR3 region has 14 residues. The CDR3 loop is CASSYTGEVDGYTF. CDR3 coding DNA: TGTGCCAGCAGTTACACAGGGGAAGTGGATGGCTACACCTTC.

This clonotype was seen more than once but under ten times. The V call is TRBV12-3 or TRBV12-4, the J call TRBJ2-7; TRBD1 matches at 7 bases. The CDR3 is made up of 14 amino acids. V gave up 6 bases and J gave up 2 bases; unmatched junction bases: 7. In DNA form, the CDR3 reads TGTGCCAGCAGAGACGGGACAGTGCCCTACGAGCAGTACTTC. Its translation is CASRDGTVPYEQYF.

V and J are TRBV11-2 and TRBJ2-1; D remains unclear. CDR1 and CDR2 from the germline V gene are SGHAT and FQNNGV. V lost 0 bases to trimming and J lost 7 bases, with 10 bases between them. This CDR3 spans 14 amino acids. The CDR3 nucleotides read TGTGCCAGCAGCTTAGATGGCCCCTTGAATGAGCAGTTCTTC. Residues: CASSLDGPLNEQFF. The variable domain in full, completed from reference TRBV11-2 and TRBJ2-1, reads EAGVAQSPRYKIIEKRQSVAFWCNPISGHATLYWYQQILGQGPKLLIQFQNNGVVDDSQLPKDRFSAERLKGVDSTLKIQPAKLEDSAVYLCASSLDGPLNEQFFGPGTRLTVL.

This clonotype showed up just once. A read error may account for a junction end that differs from germline. The chain carries TRBV3-1 and TRBJ1-1, with D perhaps matching TRBD1 (6 bases). The CDR3 runs 14 residues. The V gene's germline CDR1 is LGHDT and CDR2 YNNKEL (reference sequence). CDR3 amino acids: CASKALQGGTDAFF. The CDR3 DNA follows: TGTGCCAGCAAAGCGTTACAGGGAGGAACTGACGCTTTCTTT.

This clonotype has just one count. A junction end diverges from the germline sequence, so it may reflect a read error. This rearrangement joins TRBV4-1 to TRBJ2-7; D call uncertain. Germline CDR1 is MGHRA and CDR2 is YSYEKL. This CDR3 region has 14 residues. CDR3 loop: CASSAPGAGYGQYF. The CDR3 DNA sequence: TGCGCCAGCAGCGCCCCCGGTGCTGGCTACGGGCAGTACTTC.

This clonotype was counted only a few times. This chain links TRBV5-1 with TRBJ2-3; 7 bases match TRBD1. This CDR3 contains 14 residues. CDR1 and CDR2 from the germline V gene are SGHRS and YFSETQ. The V and J ends lost 4 bases and 3 bases, in that order; junction bases with no gene match: 5. The chain's CDR3 is CASSLRQGTDTQYF. As DNA, the CDR3 is TGCGCCAGCAGCCTACGACAGGGAACAGATACGCAGTATTTT.